These 30 T cell receptor beta chains were sequenced from one sample in a study of cytomegalovirus exposure and HLA in healthy donors. 13 Jbeta primers and 60 Vbeta primers were used for the PCR. Profiled with immunoSEQ multiplex PCR; TCRdb holds only in-frame clones, not every one. The table lists 150,000 to 200,000 clones, 75% to 85% of them singletons. Sequencing input: PBMCs. These receptors all stem from a female donor in good health and CMV-seronegative.

The chain recombines TRBV12-5 with TRBJ2-5, with 14 bases matching TRBD2. V lost 6 bases to trimming and J lost 9 bases; unmatched junction nucleotides: 6. This CDR3 contains 14 residues. The germline V gene encodes CDR1 LGHNT and CDR2 FRNRAP. The chain's CDR3 is CASGPGLAGASQYF. The CDR3 DNA reads as TGTGCTAGTGGCCCGGGACTAGCGGGAGCCTCCCAGTACTTC.

With respect to this clone: One junction end does not reproduce the germline sequence, and a read error may be involved. The rearrangement links TRBV19 to TRBJ2-1; the D gene is possibly TRBD2 (6 bases). The CDR3 contains 18 residues. The germline CDR1 and CDR2 sequences are LNHDA and SQIVND (reference sequence). Written as DNA, the CDR3 is TGTGCCAGTAGTCCCGATGTTGGGCGGGGCACCACTAGCAATCAGCAGTTCTTC. Amino acid sequence: CASSPDVGRGTTSNQQFF.

This clone was recorded only once. V usage is TRBV9 and J usage is TRBJ2-7; weak D call: TRBD1 (5 bases). The CDR3 length is 15 residues. Germline loops: CDR1 SGDLS, CDR2 YYNGEE. Deletions cut 0 bases from V and 0 bases from J, with 10 bases between. DNA of the CDR3: TGTGCCAGCAGCGTAGGAACAGGACCCTCCTACGAGCAGTACTTC. Translation: CASSVGTGPSYEQYF.

About this clone itself: The same CDR3 also results from other DNA sequences found in this sample. The chain combines TRBV5-4 with TRBJ2-7, with D possibly matching TRBD1 (7 bases). CDR1 is SGHNT, CDR2 YYREEE, per germline (reference sequence). The CDR3 is made up of 14 amino acids. V dropped 0 bases and J dropped 4 bases, with 11 bases sitting between them. This chain's CDR3 is CASSLGQGGYEQYF. The CDR3, as DNA: TGTGCCAGCAGCTTGGGACAGGGAGGTTACGAGCAGTACTTC.

The genes are TRBV28 and TRBJ2-3; D is unclear. Germline V lookup: CDR1 MDHEN, CDR2 SYDVKM. The CDR3 length is 12 residues. In nucleotides, the CDR3 is TGTACTACGTCCACCCTTACAGATACGCAGTATTTT. Encoded protein: CTTSTLTDTQYF.

The rearrangement links TRBV7-6 to TRBJ2-7; TRBD2 matches 12 bases. The CDR3 is made up of 15 amino acids. Germline lookup yields CDR1 SGHVS and CDR2 FNYEAQ. The V gene end was trimmed by 5 bases and the J gene end by 4 bases; junction bases not matched to a gene: 6. For the CDR3, the DNA is TGTGCCAGCAGCCGACTAGCGGGAGTTTGGTACGAGCAGTACTTC. Protein: CASSRLAGVWYEQYF.

This rearrangement joins TRBV30 to TRBJ2-7, with 8 bases matching TRBD2. Germline V gene lookup returns CDR1 GTSNPN and CDR2 SVGIG (reference sequence). The CDR3 loop spans 14 amino acids. After removal of 5 bases from V and 7 bases from J, the junction contained 13 bases not matched to a gene. The CDR3 DNA reads as TGTGCCTGGGGTTGGTCGGGGGGGCTGGGGGAGCAGTACTTC. Protein product: CAWGWSGGLGEQYF.

The genes are TRBV9 and TRBJ1-4; D is uncertain. The CDR3 length is 16 residues. Between the trimmed V and J ends, which lost 0 bases and 0 bases, there was a span of 9 bases. Germline V gene sequence: CDR1 SGDLS, CDR2 YYNGEE. CDR3 sequence reads: CASSVGAGATNEKLFF. The DNA of the CDR3 is TGTGCCAGCAGCGTAGGCGCGGGTGCAACTAATGAAAAACTGTTTTTT.

The chain couples TRBV5-8 to TRBJ2-1; D possibly corresponds to TRBD2 (6 bases). The V gene lost 1 base and the J gene lost 0 bases, with 11 bases spanning the gap. This CDR3 is 16 amino acids long. Germline values: CDR1 SGHTS, CDR2 YDEGEE. As DNA, the CDR3 is TGTGCCAGCAGCTTGATGCGCGGGGACTCCTACAATGAGCAGTTCTTC. Translating it yields CASSLMRGDSYNEQFF.

The rearrangement joins TRBV7-6 to TRBJ2-5, with TRBD2 identical over 11 bases. Germline CDR1 reads SGHVS; CDR2 reads FNYEAQ. V shed 4 bases and J 5 bases; nucleotides not matched to a gene: 6. The CDR3 has 15 residues. DNA for the CDR3: TGTGCCAGCAGCTCGGGACTAGCGGCCCCTGAGACCCAGTACTTC. Amino acid sequence: CASSSGLAAPETQYF.

In its sample, this clone was seen once. The rearrangement uses TRBV19 and TRBJ2-7; 9 bases are a match to TRBD1. The ends lost 5 bases at V and 2 bases at J; junction bases unmatched: 7. The CDR3 totals 15 residues. Germline-derived CDR1 and CDR2 are LNHDA and SQIVND (reference sequence). Written as DNA, the CDR3 is TGTGCCAGTAGTCAGACAGGGGGGTCGGCCTACGAGCAGTACTTC. It is translated as CASSQTGGSAYEQYF.

This sequence joins TRBV9 and TRBJ1-2; D gene uncertain. The CDR3 spans 16 residues. The germline CDR1 and CDR2 sequences are SGDLS and YYNGEE. The V gene lost 3 bases and the J gene lost 2 bases, with 17 bases spanning the gap. CDR3 sequence reads: CASSGDSSVVNYGYTF. Here the CDR3 DNA reads TGTGCCAGCAGCGGTGATTCATCGGTGGTCAACTATGGCTACACCTTC.

The rearrangement joins TRBV5-1 to TRBJ2-1; 9 positions match TRBD1. The CDR3 runs 17 residues. Germline trimming cut 0 bases from V and 8 bases from J; bases unmatched to any gene: 12. CDR1 is SGHRS and CDR2 is YFSETQ in the germline V gene. The CDR3 region has the DNA TGCGCCAGCAGCTTGGTCCCTCCCGGGACAGGGTCTGATGAGCAGTTCTTC. It translates to CASSLVPPGTGSDEQFF.

This clone appeared a few times. One junction end disagrees with the germline gene, perhaps due to a read error. V and J are TRBV12-5 and TRBJ2-4; tentatively, D is TRBD1 (5 bases). The CDR3 length is 14 residues. Germline CDR1 LGHNT, CDR2 FRNRAP. CDR3 residues: CASGSTDQQNSQYF. CDR3 DNA: TGTGCTAGTGGTTCGACAGATCAGCAAAACAGTCAGTACTTC.

The chain combines TRBV2 with TRBJ2-1; weak D call: TRBD1 (5 bases). This CDR3 has 15 residues. The V and J ends lost 4 bases and 6 bases respectively, with 16 bases between them. Germline V gene lookup returns CDR1 SNHLY and CDR2 FYNNEI. The CDR3 reads CASSVAGMWTNEQFF. The CDR3 nucleotides read TGTGCCAGCAGTGTTGCAGGGATGTGGACCAATGAGCAGTTCTTC. The full variable domain, in which reference TRBV2 and TRBJ2-1 provide the parts outside the CDR3, is EPEVTQTPSHQVTQMGQEVILRCVPISNHLYFYWYRQILGQKVEFLVSFYNNEISEKSEIFDDQFSVERPDGSNFTLKIRSTKLEDSAMYFCASSVAGMWTNEQFFGPGTRLTVL.

This sequence joins TRBV28 and TRBJ2-7; D perhaps matches TRBD2 (5 bases). Germline V gives CDR1 MDHEN, CDR2 SYDVKM. CDR3 length equals 12 residues. V dropped 1 base and J dropped 5 bases, with 6 bases sitting between them. CDR3 DNA: TGTGCCAGCAGTTTATTGCGGGACGAGCAGTACTTC. Protein: CASSLLRDEQYF.

This chain joins TRBV9 and TRBJ1-1; 10 bases are a match to TRBD1. Germline CDR1 SGDLS, CDR2 YYNGEE. The CDR3 is made up of 15 amino acids. V lost 4 bases to trimming and J lost 3 bases; unmatched junction nucleotides: 6. CDR3 amino acids: CASSPRGTGDTEAFF. CDR3 sequence (DNA): TGTGCCAGCAGCCCTAGGGGGACAGGGGACACTGAAGCTTTCTTT. The full variable domain, rest sourced from reference TRBV9 and TRBJ1-1, is DSGVTQTPKHLITATGQRVTLRCSPRSGDLSVYWYQQSLDQGLQFLIQYYNGEERAKGNILERFSAQQFPDLHSELNLSSLELGDSALYFCASSPRGTGDTEAFFGQGTRLTVV.

This clone was seen once. The rearrangement uses TRBV7-3 and TRBJ2-3, with unresolved D. The germline gives CDR1 SGHTA, CDR2 FQGTGA. This CDR3 has 13 amino acids. V was cut by 5 bases and J by 6 bases, with 12 bases left in between. In nucleotides, the CDR3 is TGTGCCAGCAGCCCCGGAGCACTGGATACGCAGTATTTT. Protein: CASSPGALDTQYF.

This clone was picked up a small number of times. The rearrangement uses TRBV18 and TRBJ2-7, with TRBD2 identical over 12 bases. Germline V gene sequence: CDR1 KGHSH, CDR2 LQKENI. Germline trimming cut 6 bases from V and 6 bases from J; bases unmatched to any gene: 3. The CDR3 spans 13 residues. Here the CDR3 DNA reads TGTGCCAGCTCCCCGGGACTAGCGGGCGAGCAGTACTTC. The encoded protein is CASSPGLAGEQYF.

The gene calls are TRBV20-1 and TRBJ2-7, with TRBD2 as a possible D gene (5 bases). Trimming removed 5 bases at V and 6 bases at J, with 11 bases between. Germline V gives CDR1 DFQATT, CDR2 SNEGSKA (reference sequence). This CDR3 is built from 11 residues. The CDR3 loop reads CSAVGGSEQYF. The CDR3 DNA reads as TGCAGTGCTGTCGGAGGTTCCGAGCAGTACTTC.

This clone is a singleton in its sample. The chain links TRBV7-2 to TRBJ2-3; TRBD2 matches 9 bases. CDR1 and CDR2 (germline): SGHTA, FQGNSA. The CDR3 runs 16 residues. The V gene end was trimmed by 2 bases and the J gene end by 1 base; junction bases not matched to a gene: 4. CDR3 in amino acids: CASSLIAGGGTDTQYF. CDR3 bases: TGTGCCAGCAGCTTAATTGCGGGGGGGGGCACAGATACGCAGTATTTT.

V gene TRBV19 combines with J gene TRBJ1-5, with a tentative D call TRBD1 (5 bases). Trimming took off 7 bases at V and 9 bases at J, with 13 bases between the two ends. CDR1 and CDR2 from the germline V gene are LNHDA and SQIVND (reference sequence). CDR3 length: 12 residues. CDR3 protein: CASNYQGGPQHF. The CDR3 coding sequence is TGTGCCAGTAACTATCAGGGCGGGCCCCAGCATTTT.

This chain links TRBV7-2 with TRBJ2-3; 7 bases are shared with TRBD2. After removal of 1 base from V and 2 bases from J, the junction contained 6 bases not matched to a gene. The CDR3 sequence is 16 residues long. Looked up from germline, CDR1 is SGHTA and CDR2 is FQGNSA. Written as DNA, the CDR3 is TGTGCCAGCAGCTTAGGACTAGCCTGGCCCACAGATACGCAGTATTTT. Its translation: CASSLGLAWPTDTQYF. Supplemented by reference TRBV7-2 and TRBJ2-3, the full variable domain reads GAGVSQSPSNKVTEKGKDVELRCDPISGHTALYWYRQSLGQGLEFLIYFQGNSAPDKSGLPSDRFSAERTGGSVSTLTIQRTQQEDSAVYLCASSLGLAWPTDTQYFGPGTRLTVL.

The rearrangement links TRBV11-3 to TRBJ2-1; a weak D match, TRBD1 (7 bases). The CDR3 is 15 amino acids. Per the germline V gene, CDR1 is SGHNT and CDR2 is YENEEA. V was cut by 0 bases and J by 10 bases, with 16 bases left in between. The CDR3 region has the DNA TGTGCCAGCAGCTTAGACGGAGGGGGCAGCGAAGAGCAGTTCTTC. Its translation is CASSLDGGGSEEQFF.

The chain carries TRBV6-7 and TRBJ1-4; 7 bases agree with TRBD1. TRBV6-7 is classed as an ORF, of uncertain function. This CDR3 is 17 amino acids long. V was clipped by 7 bases and J by 0 bases; unmatched bases: 11. CDR3 coding DNA: TGTGCCAGCACCAAACCGGGACAGACTACAACTAATGAAAAACTGTTTTTT. This gives the protein CASTKPGQTTTNEKLFF.

A few counts support this clone. This sequence joins TRBV18 and TRBJ1-1, with TRBD1 identical over 7 bases. Per germline, CDR1 KGHSH and CDR2 LQKENI. The CDR3 contains 15 residues. V gave up 5 bases and J gave up 5 bases; unmatched junction bases: 11. The CDR3 spells CASSENRGPGTEAFF. The CDR3 region has the DNA TGTGCCAGCTCAGAAAACAGGGGCCCTGGAACTGAAGCTTTCTTT.

This chain joins TRBV30 and TRBJ1-1; TRBD1 matches 10 bases. CDR3 size: 13 residues. V lost 3 bases to trimming and J lost 4 bases; unmatched junction nucleotides: 2. CDR1 is GTSNPN, CDR2 SVGIG, per germline (reference sequence). CDR3 sequence: CAWRGQGFTEAFF. The CDR3 DNA is TGTGCCTGGAGGGGACAGGGGTTCACTGAAGCTTTCTTT. The full variable domain, completed using reference TRBV30 and TRBJ1-1, is SQTIHQWPATLVQPVGSPLSLECTVEGTSNPNLYWYRQAAGRGLQLLFYSVGIGQISSEVPQNLSASRPQDRQFILSSKKLLLSDSGFYLCAWRGQGFTEAFFGQGTRLTVV.

The table lists this clone with a few counts. Written as DNA, the CDR3 is TGTGCCAGCAGCCCCTCTGGAGGCCCCTTCTCTGGAAACACCATATATTTT. This codes for CASSPSGGPFSGNTIYF. V usage is TRBV7-9 and J usage is TRBJ1-3; D gene ambiguous. Germline-derived CDR1 and CDR2 are SEHNR and FQNEAQ (reference sequence). Trimming pared 5 bases from V and 0 bases from J, leaving 17 bases between. The CDR3 sequence is 17 residues long.

The CDR3 here is CASSPVLETQYF. In DNA, the CDR3 is TGTGCCAGCAGCCCCGTCCTGGAGACCCAGTACTTC. The rearrangement joins TRBV7-6 to TRBJ2-5, with D hard to call. CDR1 and CDR2 (germline): SGHVS, FNYEAQ. CDR3 size: 12 residues. Trimming pared 5 bases from V and 5 bases from J, leaving 9 bases between.

The genes are TRBV9 and TRBJ1-1; possibly TRBD1 for D (6 bases). CDR1 is SGDLS, CDR2 YYNGEE, per germline. V was cut by 4 bases and J by 7 bases, with 17 bases left in between. The CDR3 is 14 residues long. The CDR3 region is CASSPRGGDSEAFF. CDR3 coding DNA: TGTGCCAGCAGCCCTAGGGGGGGCGACAGTGAAGCTTTCTTT.